This T cell receptor (beta chain) was identified during a study of blood T cell repertoires in COVID-19. Whole-study context: PBMCs, B-cell-depleted T cells, or T cells provided the cDNA or gDNA that made up the material.

Libraries were prepared by immunoSEQ multiplex PCR; TCRdb keeps only in-frame clonotypes and omits some of them. In the table there are fewer than 700,000 clones, about 88% of which are singletons. Seattle cases were enrolled at active infection and followed longitudinally. CDR1 and CDR2 from the germline V gene are MNHEY and SMNVEV (reference sequence). The CDR3 sequence is 14 residues long. The V end was cut by 4 bases, the J end by 5 bases, with 13 bases between. The chain has TRBV27 and TRBJ2-3, with D perhaps TRBD2 (5 bases). Sequenced material: peripheral blood. The receptor was isolated from a woman between 50 and 59 years old with COVID-19, enrolled during active disease. The CDR3 DNA follows: TGTGCCAGCAGTTCCCCGGTAGGGAGAGATACGCAGTATTTT. Protein: CASSSPVGRDTQYF.